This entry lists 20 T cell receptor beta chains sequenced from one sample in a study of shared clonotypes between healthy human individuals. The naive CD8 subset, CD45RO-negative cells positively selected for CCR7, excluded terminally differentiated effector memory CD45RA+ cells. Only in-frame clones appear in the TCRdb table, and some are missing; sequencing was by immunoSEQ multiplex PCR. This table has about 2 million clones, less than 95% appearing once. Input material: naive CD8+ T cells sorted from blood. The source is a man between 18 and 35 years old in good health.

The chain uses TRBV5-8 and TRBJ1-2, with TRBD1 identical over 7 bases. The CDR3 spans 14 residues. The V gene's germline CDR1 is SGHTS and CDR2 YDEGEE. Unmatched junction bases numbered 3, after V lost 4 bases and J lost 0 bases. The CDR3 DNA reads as TGTGCCAGCAGCCACAGGGGAACTAACTATGGCTACACCTTC. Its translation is CASSHRGTNYGYTF.

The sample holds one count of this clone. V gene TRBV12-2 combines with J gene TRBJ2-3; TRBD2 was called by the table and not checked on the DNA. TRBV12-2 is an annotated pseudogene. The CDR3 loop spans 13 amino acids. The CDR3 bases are TGTGCAAGTCGTTTATCCAGCGGGGGGACGCAGTATTTT. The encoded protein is CASRLSSGGTQYF.

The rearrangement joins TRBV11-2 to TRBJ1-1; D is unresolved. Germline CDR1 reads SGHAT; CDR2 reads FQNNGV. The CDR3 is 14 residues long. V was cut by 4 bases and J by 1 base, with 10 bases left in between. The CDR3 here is CASSSLTANTEAFF. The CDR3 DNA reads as TGTGCCAGCAGCTCCCTTACGGCGAACACTGAAGCTTTCTTT.

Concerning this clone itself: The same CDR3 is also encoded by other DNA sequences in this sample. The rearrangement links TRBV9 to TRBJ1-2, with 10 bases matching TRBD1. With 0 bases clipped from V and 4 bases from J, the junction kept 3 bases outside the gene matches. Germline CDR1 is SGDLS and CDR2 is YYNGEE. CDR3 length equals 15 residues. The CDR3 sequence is CASSVGGTGVYGYTF. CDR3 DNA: TGTGCCAGCAGCGTAGGAGGGACAGGGGTCTATGGCTACACCTTC.

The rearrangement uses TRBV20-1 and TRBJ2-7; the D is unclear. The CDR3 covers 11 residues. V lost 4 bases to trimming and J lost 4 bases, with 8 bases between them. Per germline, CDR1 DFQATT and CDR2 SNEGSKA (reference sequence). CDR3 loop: CSAIERYEQYF. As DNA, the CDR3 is TGCAGTGCTATTGAACGGTACGAGCAGTACTTC.

This chain's CDR3 is CTSSQGAGGRSSTDTQYF. The CDR3 DNA follows: TGCACCAGCAGCCAAGGAGCGGGGGGCCGATCTAGCACAGATACGCAGTATTTT. The chain recombines TRBV1 with TRBJ2-3; TRBD2, the table's D call, lacks a check against the DNA. TRBV1 is reported as a pseudogene. This CDR3 is 18 amino acids long.

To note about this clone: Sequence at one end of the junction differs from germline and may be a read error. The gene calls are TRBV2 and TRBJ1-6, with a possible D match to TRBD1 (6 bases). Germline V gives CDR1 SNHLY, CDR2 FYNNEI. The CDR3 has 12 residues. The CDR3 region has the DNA TGTGCCAGCAGTCCGACAGGAGCCCTCGAGAACTTT. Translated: CASSPTGALENF. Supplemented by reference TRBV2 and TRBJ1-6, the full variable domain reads EPEVTQTPSHQVTQMGQEVILRCVPISNHLYFYWYRQILGQKVEFLVSFYNNEISEKSEIFDDQFSVERPDGSNFTLKIRSTKLEDSAMYFCASSPTGALENFGNGTRLTVT.

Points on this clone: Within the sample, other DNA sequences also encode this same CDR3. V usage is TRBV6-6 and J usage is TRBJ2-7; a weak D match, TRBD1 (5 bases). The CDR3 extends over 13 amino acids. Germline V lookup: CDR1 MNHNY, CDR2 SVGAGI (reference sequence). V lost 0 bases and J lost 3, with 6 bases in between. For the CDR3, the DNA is TGTGCCAGCAGTTACTCTGACAGCTACGAGCAGTACTTC. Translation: CASSYSDSYEQYF.

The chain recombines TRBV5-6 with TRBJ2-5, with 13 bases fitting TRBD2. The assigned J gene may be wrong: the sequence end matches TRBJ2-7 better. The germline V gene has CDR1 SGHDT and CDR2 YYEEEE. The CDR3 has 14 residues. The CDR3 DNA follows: TGTGCCAGCAGCTCAGGACTAGCGGGGGTCGAGCAGTACTTC. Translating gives CASSSGLAGVEQYF.

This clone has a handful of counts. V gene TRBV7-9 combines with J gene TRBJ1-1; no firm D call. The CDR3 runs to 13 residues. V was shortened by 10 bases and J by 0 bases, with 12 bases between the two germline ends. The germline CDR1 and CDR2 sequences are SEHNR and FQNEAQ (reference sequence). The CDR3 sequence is CATIDGLNTEAFF. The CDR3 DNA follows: TGTGCCACCATAGACGGACTGAACACTGAAGCTTTCTTT. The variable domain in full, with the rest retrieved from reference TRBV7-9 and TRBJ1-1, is DTGVSQNPRHKITKRGQNVTFRCDPISEHNRLYWYRQTLGQGPEFLTYFQNEAQLEKSRLLSDRFSAERPKGSFSTLEIQRTEQGDSAMYLCATIDGLNTEAFFGQGTRLTVV.

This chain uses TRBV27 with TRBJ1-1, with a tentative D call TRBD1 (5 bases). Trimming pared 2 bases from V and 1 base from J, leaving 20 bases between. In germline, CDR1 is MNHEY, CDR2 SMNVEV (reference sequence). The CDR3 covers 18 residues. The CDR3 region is CASSLLGVGGFQNTEAFF. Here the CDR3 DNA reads TGTGCCAGCAGTTTACTTGGTGTGGGGGGATTCCAGAACACTGAAGCTTTCTTT.

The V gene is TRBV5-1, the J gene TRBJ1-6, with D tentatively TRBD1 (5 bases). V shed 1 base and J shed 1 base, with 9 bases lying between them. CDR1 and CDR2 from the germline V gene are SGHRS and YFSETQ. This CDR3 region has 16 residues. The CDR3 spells CASSLSGGSYNSPLHF. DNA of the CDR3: TGCGCCAGCAGCTTGAGCGGGGGTTCCTATAATTCACCCCTCCACTTT.

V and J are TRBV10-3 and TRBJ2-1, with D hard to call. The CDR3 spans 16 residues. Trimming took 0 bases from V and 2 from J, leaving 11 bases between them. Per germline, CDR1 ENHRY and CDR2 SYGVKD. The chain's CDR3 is CAISESGIYPYNEQFF. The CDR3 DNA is TGTGCCATCAGTGAGTCGGGGATTTACCCCTACAATGAGCAGTTCTTC.

The CDR3 reads CASSVAGREPGTGELFF. CDR3 bases: TGTGCCAGCAGCGTAGCTGGGCGGGAGCCGGGCACCGGGGAGCTGTTTTTT. The genes are TRBV9 and TRBJ2-2; 7 positions match TRBD2. The CDR3 is 17 residues long. Germline CDR1 and CDR2: SGDLS and YYNGEE. With V trimmed by 0 bases and J by 4 bases, 9 bases remained unmatched. The whole variable domain, filled in from reference TRBV9 and TRBJ2-2, reads DSGVTQTPKHLITATGQRVTLRCSPRSGDLSVYWYQQSLDQGLQFLIQYYNGEERAKGNILERFSAQQFPDLHSELNLSSLELGDSALYFCASSVAGREPGTGELFFGEGSRLTVL.

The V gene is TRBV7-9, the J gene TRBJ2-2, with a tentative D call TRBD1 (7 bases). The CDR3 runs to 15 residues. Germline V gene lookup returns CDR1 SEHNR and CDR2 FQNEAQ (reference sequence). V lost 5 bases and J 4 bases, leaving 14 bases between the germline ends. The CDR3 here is CASSTSGGGTGELFF. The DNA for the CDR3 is TGTGCCAGCAGCACGTCAGGGGGAGGCACCGGGGAGCTGTTTTTT.

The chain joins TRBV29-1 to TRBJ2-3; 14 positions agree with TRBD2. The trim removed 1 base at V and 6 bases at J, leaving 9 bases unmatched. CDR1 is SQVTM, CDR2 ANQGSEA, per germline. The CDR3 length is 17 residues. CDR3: CSVEVLMTSGGDDTQYF. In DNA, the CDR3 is TGCAGCGTTGAAGTTCTAATGACTAGCGGGGGGGACGATACGCAGTATTTT.

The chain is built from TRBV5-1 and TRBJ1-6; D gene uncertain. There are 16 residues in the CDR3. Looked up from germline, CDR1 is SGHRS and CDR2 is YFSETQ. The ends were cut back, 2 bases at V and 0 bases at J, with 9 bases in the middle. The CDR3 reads CASSFGVTSYNSPLHF. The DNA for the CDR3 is TGCGCCAGCAGCTTTGGAGTGACCTCCTATAATTCACCCCTCCACTTT.

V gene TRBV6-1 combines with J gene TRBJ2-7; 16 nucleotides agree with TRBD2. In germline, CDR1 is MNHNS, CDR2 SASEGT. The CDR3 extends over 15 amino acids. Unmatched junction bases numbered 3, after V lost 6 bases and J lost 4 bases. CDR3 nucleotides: TGTGCCAGCAGGGGACTAGCGGGAGGGCGGTACGAGCAGTACTTC. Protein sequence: CASRGLAGGRYEQYF.

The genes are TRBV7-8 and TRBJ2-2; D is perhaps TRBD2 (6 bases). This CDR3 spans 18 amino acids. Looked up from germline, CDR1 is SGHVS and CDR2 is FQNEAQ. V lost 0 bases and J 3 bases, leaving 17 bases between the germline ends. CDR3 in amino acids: CASSLAPGLGKDTGELFF. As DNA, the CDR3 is TGTGCCAGCAGCTTAGCTCCGGGACTGGGGAAGGACACCGGGGAGCTGTTTTTT.

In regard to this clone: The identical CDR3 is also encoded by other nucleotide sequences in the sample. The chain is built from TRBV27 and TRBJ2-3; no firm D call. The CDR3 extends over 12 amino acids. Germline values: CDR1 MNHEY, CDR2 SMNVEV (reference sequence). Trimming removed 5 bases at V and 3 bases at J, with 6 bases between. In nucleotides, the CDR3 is TGTGCCAGCAGTCCCCGGACAGATACGCAGTATTTT. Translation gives CASSPRTDTQYF.